This T cell receptor (beta chain) was found in a study of OX40 agonist ivuxolimab in advanced cancers. Study observations and caveats: With doses of 0.1 to 3.0 mg/kg, CD4+ and CD8+ blood T cells had undergone clonal expansion by week 6.

Comment on this clone: Its antigen is currently unknown.

Trimming took 4 bases from V and 1 from J; bases not matched to a gene: 6. This CDR3 comprises 15 residues. Germline-derived CDR1 and CDR2 are SQVTM and ANQGSEA. Data came from immunoSEQ multiplex PCR; TCRdb stores just in-frame clones and leaves some out. The data contain approximately 94,000 clones, over 75% of them singletons. The source material was CD4+ or CD8+ T cells sorted from blood, sampled in a trial of the OX40 agonist ivuxolimab. The sequence was collected from an adult with an advanced solid tumor such as melanoma, head and neck, liver or kidney cancer. The chain is built from TRBV29-1 and TRBJ1-5; the match to TRBD1 covers 8 bases. The CDR3 protein is CSVGSGTGSNQPQHF. Here the CDR3 DNA reads TGCAGCGTTGGAAGCGGGACAGGAAGCAATCAGCCCCAGCATTTT. The full variable domain, in which reference TRBV29-1 and TRBJ1-5 provide the parts outside the CDR3, is SAVISQKPSRDICQRGTSLTIQCQVDSQVTMMFWYRQQPGQSLTLIATANQGSEATYESGFVIDKFPISRPNLTFSTLTVSNMSPEDSSIYLCSVGSGTGSNQPQHFGDGTRLSIL.